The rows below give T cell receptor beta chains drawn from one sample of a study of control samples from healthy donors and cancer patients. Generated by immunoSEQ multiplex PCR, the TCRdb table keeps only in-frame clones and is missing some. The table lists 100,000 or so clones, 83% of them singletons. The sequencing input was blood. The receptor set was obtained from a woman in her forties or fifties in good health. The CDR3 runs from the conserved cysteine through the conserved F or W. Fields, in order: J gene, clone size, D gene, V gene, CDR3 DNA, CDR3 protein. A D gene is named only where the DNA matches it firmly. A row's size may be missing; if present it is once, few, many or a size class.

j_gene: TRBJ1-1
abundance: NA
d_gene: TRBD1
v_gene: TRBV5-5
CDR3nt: TGTGCCAGCAGCCCTTTACTCCGGGACAGGGTAGTTTTGACTGAAGCTTTCTTT
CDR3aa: CASSPLLRDRVVLTEAFF

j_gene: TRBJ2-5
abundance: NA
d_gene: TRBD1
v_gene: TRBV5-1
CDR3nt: TGCGCCAGCAGCTTGTCGACAGGGTTGAAAGAGACCCAGTACTTC
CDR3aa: CASSLSTGLKETQYF

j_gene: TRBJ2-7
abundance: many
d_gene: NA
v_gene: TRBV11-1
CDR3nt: TGTGCCAGCAGCTTAGCGCGCAGGGGTTACGAGCAGTACTTC
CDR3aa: CASSLARRGYEQYF

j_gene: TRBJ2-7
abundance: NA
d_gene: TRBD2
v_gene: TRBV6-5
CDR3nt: TGTGCCAGCAGTTACCTTGGCGGGGGTAACGAGCAGTACTTC
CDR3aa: CASSYLGGGNEQYF

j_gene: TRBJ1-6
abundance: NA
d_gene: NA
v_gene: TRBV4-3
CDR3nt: TGCGCCAGCAGCCAAGACGCGGATTCACCCCTCCACTTT
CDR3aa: CASSQDADSPLHF

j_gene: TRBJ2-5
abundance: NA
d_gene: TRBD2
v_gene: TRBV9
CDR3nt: TGTGCCAGCAGCGTCTCGACTAGCGGAGGAGAGACCCAGTACTTC
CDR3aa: CASSVSTSGGETQYF

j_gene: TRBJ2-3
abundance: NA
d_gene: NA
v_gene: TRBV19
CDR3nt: TGTGCCAGTAGTATCAGGCAGGGTTCAGATACGCAGTATTTT
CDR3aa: CASSIRQGSDTQYF

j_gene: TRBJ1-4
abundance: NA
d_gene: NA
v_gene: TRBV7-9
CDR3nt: TGTGCCAGCAGCGGGACACTAGCAACTAATGAAAAACTGTTTTTT
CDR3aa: CASSGTLATNEKLFF

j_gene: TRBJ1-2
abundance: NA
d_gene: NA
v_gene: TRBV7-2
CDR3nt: TGTGCCAGCAGCTCTGGGAGCGGTAACTCCTATGGCTACACCTTC
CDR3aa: CASSSGSGNSYGYTF

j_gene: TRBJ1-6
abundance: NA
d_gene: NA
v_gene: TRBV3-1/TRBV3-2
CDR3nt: TGTGCCAGCAGCCAAGGATGGGGGGCTGATAATTCACCCCTCCACTTT
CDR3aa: CASSQGWGADNSPLHF

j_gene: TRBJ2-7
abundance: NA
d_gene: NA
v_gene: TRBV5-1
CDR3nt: TGCGCCAGCAGCTTGGACATGATCCCCTACGAGCAGTACTTC
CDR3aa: CASSLDMIPYEQYF

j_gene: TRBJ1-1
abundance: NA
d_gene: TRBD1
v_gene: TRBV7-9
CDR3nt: TGTGCCAGCAGCGCCCGGACAGGGGGCGCAATTGAAGCTTTCTTT
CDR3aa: CASSARTGGAIEAFF

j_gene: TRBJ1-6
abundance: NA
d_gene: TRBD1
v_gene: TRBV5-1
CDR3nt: TGCGCCAGCAGCGGTTCGACAGGGAGCTCCTATAATTCACCCCTCCACTTT
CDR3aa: CASSGSTGSSYNSPLHF

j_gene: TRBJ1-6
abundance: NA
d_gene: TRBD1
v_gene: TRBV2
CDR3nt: TGTGCCAGCAGGGACAGGGGATTTCTTAATTCACCCCTCCACTTT
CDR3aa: CASRDRGFLNSPLHF

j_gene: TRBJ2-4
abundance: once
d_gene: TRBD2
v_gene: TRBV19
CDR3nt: TGTGCCAGTATCGGGGGGTTAGCCAAAAACATTCAGTACTTC
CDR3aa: CASIGGLAKNIQYF

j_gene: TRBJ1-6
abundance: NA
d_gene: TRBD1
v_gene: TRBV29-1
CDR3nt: TGCAGCGTCCGACAGGGAAACTCACCCCTCCACTTT
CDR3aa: CSVRQGNSPLHF

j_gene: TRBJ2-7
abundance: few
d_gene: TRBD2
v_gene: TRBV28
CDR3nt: TGTGCCAGCAGTAAATGGGGTAGCGGGGGGATCTACGAGCAGTACTTC
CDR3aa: CASSKWGSGGIYEQYF

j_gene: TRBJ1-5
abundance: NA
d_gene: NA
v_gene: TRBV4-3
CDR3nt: TGCGCCAGCAGCCAAGATGTGGGGAAGCCCCAGCATTTT
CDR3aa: CASSQDVGKPQHF

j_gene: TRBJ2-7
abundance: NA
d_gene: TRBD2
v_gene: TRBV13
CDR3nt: TGTGCCAGCAGAATAGCGGGAAGGCGTTACGAGCAGTACTTC
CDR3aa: CASRIAGRRYEQYF

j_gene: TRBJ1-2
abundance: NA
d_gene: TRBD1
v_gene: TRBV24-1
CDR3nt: TGTGCCACCAGTGATACCTCGATGACAGGGTCCTACACCTTC
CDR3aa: CATSDTSMTGSYTF

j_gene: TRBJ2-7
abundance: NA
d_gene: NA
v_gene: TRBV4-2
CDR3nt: TGTGCCAGCAGCCAAGACGGTCAGGGCGGGGAGCAGTACTTC
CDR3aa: CASSQDGQGGEQYF

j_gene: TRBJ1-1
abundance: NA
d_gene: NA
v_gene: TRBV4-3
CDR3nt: TGCGCCAGCAGCCAAGGGATCTCCCCGAACACTGAAGCTTTCTTT
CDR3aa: CASSQGISPNTEAFF

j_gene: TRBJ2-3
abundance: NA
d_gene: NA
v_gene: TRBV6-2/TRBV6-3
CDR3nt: TGTGCCAGCAGTTACTCGACGCAGGGTGCAGATACGCAGTATTTT
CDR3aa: CASSYSTQGADTQYF

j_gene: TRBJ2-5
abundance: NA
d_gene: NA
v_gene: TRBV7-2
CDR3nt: TGTGCCAGCAGCTCACTCCCGGGGCCTCAAGAGACCCAGTACTTC
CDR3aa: CASSSLPGPQETQYF

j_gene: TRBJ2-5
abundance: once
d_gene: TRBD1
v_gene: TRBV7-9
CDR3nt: TGTGCCAGCAGCCCGAGGGACAGGGTCCCGGAGACCCAGTACTTC
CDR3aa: CASSPRDRVPETQYF

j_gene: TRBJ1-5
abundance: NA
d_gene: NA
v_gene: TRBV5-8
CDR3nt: TGTGCCAGCAGATTCTGGGTTGATCAGCCCCAGCATTTT
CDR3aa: CASRFWVDQPQHF

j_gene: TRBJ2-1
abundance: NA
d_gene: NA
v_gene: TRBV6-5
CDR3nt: TGTGCCAGCAGTATACTAGCTACAAATGAGCAGTTCTTC
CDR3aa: CASSILATNEQFF

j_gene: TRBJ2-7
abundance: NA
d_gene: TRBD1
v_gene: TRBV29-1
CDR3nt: TGCAGCGCCAGGGACAGCGTCAGCTACGAGCAGTACTTC
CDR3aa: CSARDSVSYEQYF

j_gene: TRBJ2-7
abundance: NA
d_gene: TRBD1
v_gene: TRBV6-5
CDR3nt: TGTGCCAGCAGTTACTCCCGGGACAGGGGCGAGCAGTACTTC
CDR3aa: CASSYSRDRGEQYF

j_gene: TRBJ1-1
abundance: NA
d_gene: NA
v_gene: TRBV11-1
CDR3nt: TGTGCCAGCAGCCCGAGGTGGAACACTGAAGCTTTCTTT
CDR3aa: CASSPRWNTEAFF

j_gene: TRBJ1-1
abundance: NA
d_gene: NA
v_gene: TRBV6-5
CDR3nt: TGTGCCAGCAGTTTCGCCACAGTCGTCGGTTTCGCTGAAGCTTTCTTT
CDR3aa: CASSFATVVGFAEAFF

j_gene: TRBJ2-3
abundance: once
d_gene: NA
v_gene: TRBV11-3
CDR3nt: TGTGCCAGCAGCCTCCCAAGGAGAGGAGTTACAGATACGCAGTATTTT
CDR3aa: CASSLPRRGVTDTQYF

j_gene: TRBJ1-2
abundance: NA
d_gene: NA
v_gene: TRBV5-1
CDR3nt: TGCGCCAGCAGCTCGGACGGGAACTATGGCTACACCTTC
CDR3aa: CASSSDGNYGYTF

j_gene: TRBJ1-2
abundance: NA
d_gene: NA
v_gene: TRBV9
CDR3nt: TGTGCCAGCAGCTCCCAATTGGGGCCTCCCACCTTC
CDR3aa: CASSSQLGPPTF

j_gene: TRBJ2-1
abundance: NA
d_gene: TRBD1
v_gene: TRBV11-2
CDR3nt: TGTGCCAGCAGCTCCCAGGGGGCGCTGGGAAATGAGCAGTTCTTC
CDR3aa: CASSSQGALGNEQFF

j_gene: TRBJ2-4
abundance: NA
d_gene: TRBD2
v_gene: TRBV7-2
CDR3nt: TGTGCCAGCAGCAACCTCGGACTAGCGGGAGCCAAAAACATTCAGTACTTC
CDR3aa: CASSNLGLAGAKNIQYF

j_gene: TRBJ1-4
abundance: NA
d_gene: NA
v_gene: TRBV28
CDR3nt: TGTGCCAGCAGTTTACTCAAATTATACGGACACCCAAACACGGGTGGACTAGATGAAAAACTGTTTTTT
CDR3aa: CASSLLKLYGHPNTGGLDEKLFF

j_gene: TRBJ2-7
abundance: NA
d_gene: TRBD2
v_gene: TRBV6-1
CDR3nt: TGTGCCAGCAGTGAAGGATTAGCGGGGGGGTACTACGAGCAGTACTTC
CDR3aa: CASSEGLAGGYYEQYF

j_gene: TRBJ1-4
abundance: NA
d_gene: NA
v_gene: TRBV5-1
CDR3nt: TGCGCCAGCAGTCCGGCGGGACAACAGACTGAAAAACTGTTTTTT
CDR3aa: CASSPAGQQTEKLFF

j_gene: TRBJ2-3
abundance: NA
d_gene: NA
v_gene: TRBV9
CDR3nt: TGTGCCAGCAGCCCTGTAGGGGATACGCAGTATTTT
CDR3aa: CASSPVGDTQYF

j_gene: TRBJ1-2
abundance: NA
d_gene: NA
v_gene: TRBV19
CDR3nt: TGTGCCAGTAGTATAACTCGACAGTCTGGCTATGGCTACACCTTC
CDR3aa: CASSITRQSGYGYTF

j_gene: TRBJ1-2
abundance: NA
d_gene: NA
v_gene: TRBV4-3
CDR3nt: TGCGCCAGCAGCCAAGATTTTACGTATGGCTACACCTTC
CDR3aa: CASSQDFTYGYTF

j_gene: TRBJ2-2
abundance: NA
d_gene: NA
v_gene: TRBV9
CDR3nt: TGTGCCAGCAGCGTACTCGATGCGGTAACGACCGGGGAGCTGTTTTTT
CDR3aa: CASSVLDAVTTGELFF

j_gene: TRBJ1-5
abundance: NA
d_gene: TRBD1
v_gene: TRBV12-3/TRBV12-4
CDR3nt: TGTGCCAGCAGTTTATCAGGGGGGCCCCAGCATTTT
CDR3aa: CASSLSGGPQHF

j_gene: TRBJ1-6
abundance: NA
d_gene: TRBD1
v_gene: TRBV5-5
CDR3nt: TGTGCCAGCAGCGGACCGACAGGGGATAATTCACCCCTCCACTTT
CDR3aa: CASSGPTGDNSPLHF

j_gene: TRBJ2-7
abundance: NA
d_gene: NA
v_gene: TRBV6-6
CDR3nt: TGTGCCAGCAGCCCATCCTACGAGCAGTACTTC
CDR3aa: CASSPSYEQYF

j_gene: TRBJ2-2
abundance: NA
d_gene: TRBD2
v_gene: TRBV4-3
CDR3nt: TGCGCCAGCAGCCTAAGGACTAGCCCCCACACCGGGGAGCTGTTTTTT
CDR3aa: CASSLRTSPHTGELFF

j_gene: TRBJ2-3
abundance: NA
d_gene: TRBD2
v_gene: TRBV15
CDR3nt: TGTGCCACCAGCCAGACTAGCGGGAGTAAGACAGATACGCAGTATTTT
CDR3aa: CATSQTSGSKTDTQYF

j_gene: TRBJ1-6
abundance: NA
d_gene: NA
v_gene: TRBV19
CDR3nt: TGTGCCAGTAGTATGATGGGCTATAATTCACCCCTCCACTTT
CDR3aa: CASSMMGYNSPLHF

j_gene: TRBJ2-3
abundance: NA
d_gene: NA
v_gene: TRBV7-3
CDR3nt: TGTGCCAGCAGCTTAACCCCTCGGCGGGGGCATGGAGATACGCAGTATTTT
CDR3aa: CASSLTPRRGHGDTQYF

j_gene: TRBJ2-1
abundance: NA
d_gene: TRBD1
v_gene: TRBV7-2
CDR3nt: TGTGCCAGCAGCTTAGCGGGACAGGGATTCGATGAGCAGTTCTTC
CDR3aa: CASSLAGQGFDEQFF

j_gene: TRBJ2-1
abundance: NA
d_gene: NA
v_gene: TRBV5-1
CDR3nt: TGCGCCAGCTCGGCCACAAATTCCTACAATGAGCAGTTCTTC
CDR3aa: CASSATNSYNEQFF